This T cell receptor beta chain is drawn from a study of T cell repertoires in cytomegalovirus infection (dated by TCRdb to the late 2010s). Turning to the overall study: The HLA type of each donor mattered for the analysis, because public TCR beta signatures pointed to carriage of CMV infection along with the matching HLA type.

Notes on this clonotype: There is no known antigen for this receptor. No base qualities exist here, and no much larger clone lies one base off it.

Sequencing used an Illumina HiSeq 1500. TCRdb applied fastp at Q25 and MiXCR to the public reads, then kept only in-frame beta chains. Every CDR3 protein is listed once, alongside the most common genes and DNA of its rows. In this sample the table shows some 450,000 distinct CDR3 sequences, roughly a third of which occur a single time. The top ten clonotypes cover around 13% of the sample. Beyond this particular receptor, the publication reports: In both this cohort and an independent roughly 350-donor cohort, the cumulative frequency of public TCR beta family members distinguished carriers of CMV infection plus the relevant HLA type. The ex vivo response was dominated by HLA-C-restricted CMV-specific TCR beta clonotypes, which also provided the single most frequent clonotype in two of eight donors.

The germline V gene supplies CDR1 SQVTM and CDR2 ANQGSEA. The CDR3 runs 15 residues from the cysteine to the phenylalanine. Left in the record is the CDR3 DNA by itself, 45 bases read in frame from the first base. V is clipped by 3 bases and J by 8 bases, and the sequence between their germline boundaries is 20 bases long. This TCR derives from a human donor in good health (CMV status not recorded). Some clones in this sample may be carry-over from other donors' samples. Material: PBMCs. The chain uses TRBV29-1 and TRBJ2-1, with TRBD1 as a weak D call on 6 bases. In nucleotide form, the sequence is TGCAGCGTTGACGTCTCAGGGGTTGGGCGGGATGAGCAGTTCTTC. This sequence encodes CSVDVSGVGRDEQFF.